This T cell receptor (beta chain) was identified in a study of beta chain features in type 1 diabetes (dated by TCRdb to 2016 to 2018). Looking at the study overall: No differences in mean age, gender distribution, total cell number or subset yield were found between patients and healthy donors. Across all samples, 90 million to 130 million sorted cells were examined, and cell number per subset correlated strongly with RNA yield. The study compared TCRB repertoires of sorted circulating CD4+ T cell subsets between recently diagnosed type 1 diabetes patients and matched healthy donors. Regulatory and stem cell-like memory subsets were isolated from only 8 patients and 8 healthy donors, whereas naive and central memory subsets came from all 30 or so donors. Broad study findings and their caveats: Naive, central memory and regulatory TCRB repertoires appeared to be more similar among patients than among healthy donors. Because cDNA was sequenced instead of genomic DNA, highly expressing activated cells could be over-represented, though the groups showed no difference in activation or CD3 levels. A moderate but significant shortening of TCRB CDR3 length was observed in type 1 diabetes patients in all four CD4+ subsets. Fewer insertions and more nucleotide deletions at VDJ recombination sites were observed in patients with type 1 diabetes, implying thymic rearrangement abnormalities. Because small numbers of individuals were included in the HLA sub-analyses, any influence of HLA type on TCRB rearrangement was left unresolved. Shorter templates might have been favored by PCR, but patient and control samples were amplified and corrected together, so both groups would have been affected equally by any skew.

With respect to this clone: Its specific antigen is unknown. No base quality information exists; no much larger clone differs at one position.

The entire isolated RNA was reverse transcribed using the High Capacity cDNA Reverse Transcription Kit, and thus expressed TCRB transcripts were sequenced. Deep immunoSEQ sequencing was applied to naive, central memory and regulatory T cell samples, giving an average of about 3.8 million total reads per sample. Sorted cells were lysed in RLT buffer and RNA was extracted with DNase-treated RNeasy Micro or Mini kits, depending on cell number. To prevent cross-contamination, each cell subset was processed individually, whereas patient and healthy donor samples were processed jointly. The immunoSEQ multiplex PCR was used to amplify TCRB sequences from cDNA, yielding 87-bp fragments that span the CDR3 region. Sequencing of the amplicons was done on the Illumina HiSeq platform. In the original analysis: Synthetic template baselines were used to correct PCR bias computationally, reads within Hamming distance 2 were collapsed together, and singletons that could not be merged were discarded. Reads were aligned to IMGT to assign V, D and J genes, CDR3 length, and insertions or deletions at six rearrangement sites. Within each subset, clonotype counts were normalized to the number of sorted cells before true diversity and Gini coefficients were calculated with the tcR R package. The overlap coefficient, calculated on TCRB nucleotide sequences, was used to measure repertoire sharing. As a proxy for the pre-selection repertoire, out-of-frame TCRB sequences from naive cells were analyzed. Imported from immuneACCESS, the table was reduced by TCRdb to in-frame sequences with V and J called. These copies leave out some clones; in studies compared against another copy, an unresolved V gene accounts for under half, and the cause of the remainder is not known. Clonal size and the V and J genes are those of that table, whereas D and trimming came from the DNA. The sample profile shows 200,000 to 250,000 clones; roughly 14% of them were found once. More than 0.02% of the sample is held by the ten biggest clonotypes.

Each donor gave one peripheral blood draw, about 110 mL on average, collected into heparinised tubes. Naive, central memory, regulatory and stem cell-like memory CD4+ T cells were sorted on a BD FACSAria II using a panel including CD45RO, CCR7, CD25, CD127, CD95 and CD27. Purity was above 95% for every sorted population. Right away, PBMCs were isolated by Lymphoprep density gradient centrifugation and were stained directly, with no culture step. So that batch effects would be minimized, each experiment stained and sorted samples in pairs, pairing one healthy donor with one patient. CDR1 and CDR2 are drawn from the germline V gene: SGHRS, YFSETQ. The CDR3 spans 17 residues, from the cysteine through the phenylalanine. Only CDR3 DNA remains: 51 bases, in frame from the first base.

The V gene is TRBV5-1 and the J gene is TRBJ2-5; the D gene is unclear. The DNA end is a closer match to TRBJ2-7, so the J assignment may be wrong. The clonotype originates from a woman aged 40 to 50 in good health. Sequenced sample: naive CD4+ T cells from blood. The cell subset or site label of this sample denotes: true naive CD4+ T cells. The nucleotide sequence reads as follows: TGCGCCAGCAGCTTTTTAACGACACCGCTTTCCTCCTACGAGCAGTACTTC. This encodes CASSFLTTPLSSYEQYF.